Listed below are T cell receptor beta chains from one sample, sequenced in a study of T cells in Graves' hyperthyroidism and ophthalmopathy. One entry per CDR3 protein results from TCRdb running MiXCR on the multiplex PCR reads. The sample comprises hundreds of thousands of distinct CDR3 sequences, about 20% of which are singletons, and around 50% rests with the top ten. Input material: blood. The receptor set was obtained from a man aged 40-49 years with Graves' ophthalmopathy. Each CDR3 is given with its conserved first and last residue. Fields, in order: V gene, clone size, J gene, CDR3 protein. Clone size appears in some rows only: once, few, many, or a class for an expanded clone.

v_call: TRBV30; clone_size: few; j_call: TRBJ2-3; cdr3_aa: CAWSLGPADTQYF
v_call: TRBV7-9; clone_size: many; j_call: TRBJ1-2; cdr3_aa: CASSFLGAANYGYTF
v_call: TRBV12-3/TRBV12-4; clone_size: many; j_call: TRBJ2-2; cdr3_aa: CASSSFRTTNTGELFF
v_call: TRBV7-9; clone_size: many; j_call: TRBJ2-1; cdr3_aa: CASSLGLAVHNEQFF
v_call: TRBV5-1; clone_size: many; j_call: TRBJ2-5; cdr3_aa: CASSPSGVRETQYF
v_call: TRBV20-1; clone_size: .; j_call: TRBJ1-3; cdr3_aa: CSARPGQGAGNTIYF
v_call: TRBV28; clone_size: many; j_call: TRBJ2-1; cdr3_aa: CASSLTGVGSYNEQFF
v_call: TRBV11-3; clone_size: many; j_call: TRBJ1-1; cdr3_aa: CASSSRGGTEAFF
v_call: TRBV27; clone_size: .; j_call: TRBJ1-1; cdr3_aa: CASSSGLHTEAFF
v_call: TRBV5-5; clone_size: few; j_call: TRBJ2-5; cdr3_aa: CASSGLAQETQYF
v_call: TRBV7-2; clone_size: .; j_call: TRBJ2-1; cdr3_aa: CASSDMGLLYNEQFF
v_call: TRBV12-3/TRBV12-4; clone_size: few; j_call: TRBJ2-7; cdr3_aa: CASSSSGGVWEQYF
v_call: TRBV3-1; clone_size: many; j_call: TRBJ1-2; cdr3_aa: CASSQRTYGYTF
v_call: TRBV6-2/TRBV6-3; clone_size: .; j_call: TRBJ1-1; cdr3_aa: CASILDSGLNTEAFF
v_call: TRBV5-1; clone_size: many; j_call: TRBJ2-7; cdr3_aa: CASSLLEIESSYEQYF
v_call: TRBV27; clone_size: .; j_call: TRBJ2-3; cdr3_aa: CASSPRGRGNTDTQYF
v_call: TRBV5-1; clone_size: few; j_call: TRBJ2-5; cdr3_aa: CASSLRADGLQYF
v_call: TRBV28; clone_size: many; j_call: TRBJ2-7; cdr3_aa: CASSLATGPYEQYF
v_call: TRBV2; clone_size: few; j_call: TRBJ1-2; cdr3_aa: CASSELVPTGNYGYTF
v_call: TRBV7-9; clone_size: .; j_call: TRBJ1-5; cdr3_aa: CASSVRVGNQPQHF
v_call: TRBV18; clone_size: .; j_call: TRBJ2-3; cdr3_aa: CVSSPGTVMGTDTQYF
v_call: TRBV7-2; clone_size: many; j_call: TRBJ1-1; cdr3_aa: CASSLLKGGTEAFF
v_call: TRBV15; clone_size: .; j_call: TRBJ1-1; cdr3_aa: CATSGGGSDTEAFF
v_call: TRBV7-9; clone_size: few; j_call: TRBJ2-2; cdr3_aa: CASSFSELFF
v_call: TRBV20-1; clone_size: many; j_call: TRBJ2-3; cdr3_aa: CSARTSGGADTQYF
v_call: TRBV10-2; clone_size: many; j_call: TRBJ1-6; cdr3_aa: CASSESTHSSYNSPLHF
v_call: TRBV30; clone_size: many; j_call: TRBJ1-2; cdr3_aa: CAWRYTGSHYGYTF
v_call: TRBV28; clone_size: .; j_call: TRBJ2-7; cdr3_aa: CASSLLTGTSGREQYF
v_call: TRBV5-1; clone_size: .; j_call: TRBJ2-3; cdr3_aa: CASSPDRVGIDTQYF
v_call: TRBV5-1; clone_size: few; j_call: TRBJ2-7; cdr3_aa: CASSLRQHLEQYF
v_call: TRBV7-2; clone_size: many; j_call: TRBJ2-1; cdr3_aa: CASSWVGGSYNEQFF
v_call: TRBV15; clone_size: .; j_call: TRBJ1-4; cdr3_aa: CATSRGFDEKLFF
v_call: TRBV11-3; clone_size: many; j_call: TRBJ2-1; cdr3_aa: CASSSDRTYNEQFF
v_call: TRBV18; clone_size: .; j_call: TRBJ2-3; cdr3_aa: CASSPRSGNRTDTQYF
v_call: TRBV7-3; clone_size: many; j_call: TRBJ1-1; cdr3_aa: CASRPPGGHHTEAFF
v_call: TRBV4-1; clone_size: many; j_call: TRBJ2-5; cdr3_aa: CASSQDSAAQETQYF
v_call: TRBV20-1; clone_size: .; j_call: TRBJ2-3; cdr3_aa: CSAPRRSGGDTDTQYF
v_call: TRBV18; clone_size: few; j_call: TRBJ2-2; cdr3_aa: CASSQRTSGSSGELFF
v_call: TRBV20-1; clone_size: many; j_call: TRBJ2-2; cdr3_aa: CSARPRLVLNAGELFF
v_call: TRBV30; clone_size: many; j_call: TRBJ2-5; cdr3_aa: CAWSVGQLYQETQYF
v_call: TRBV12-3/TRBV12-4; clone_size: .; j_call: TRBJ1-2; cdr3_aa: CASSLDRGYYGYTF
v_call: TRBV5-6; clone_size: .; j_call: TRBJ2-5; cdr3_aa: CASTRSQGTQYF
v_call: TRBV3-1; clone_size: few; j_call: TRBJ1-3; cdr3_aa: CASSPRRISGNTIYF
v_call: TRBV5-8; clone_size: .; j_call: TRBJ2-7; cdr3_aa: CASSLVLWGSYEQYF
v_call: TRBV9; clone_size: few; j_call: TRBJ2-2; cdr3_aa: CASSARDSSPANTGELFF
v_call: TRBV12-3/TRBV12-4; clone_size: many; j_call: TRBJ2-1; cdr3_aa: CASSYLNEQFF
v_call: TRBV30; clone_size: many; j_call: TRBJ1-2; cdr3_aa: CAWSVRDTHGYTF